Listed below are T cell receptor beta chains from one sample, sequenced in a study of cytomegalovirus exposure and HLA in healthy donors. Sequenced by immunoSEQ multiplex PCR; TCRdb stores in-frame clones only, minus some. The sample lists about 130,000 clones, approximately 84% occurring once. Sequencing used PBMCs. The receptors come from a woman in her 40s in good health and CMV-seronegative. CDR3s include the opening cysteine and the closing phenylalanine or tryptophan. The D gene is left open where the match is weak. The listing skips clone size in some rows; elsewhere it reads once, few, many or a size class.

TGTGCCAGTAGTATGTCCGGACAGGGTGTGGAGACCCAGTACTTC	CASSMSGQGVETQYF	TRBV19	once	TRBD1	TRBJ2-5
TGTGCCAGCAGTTACTCAGAACGGGGGGAAGGCTACACCTTC	CASSYSERGEGYTF	TRBV6-6	NA	NA	TRBJ1-2
TGTGCCAGCAGCCCGAGGGTCGTAGCCAATGAGCAGTTCTTC	CASSPRVVANEQFF	TRBV7-2	NA	NA	TRBJ2-1
TGTGCCAGCAGCCAAGACGACAGGGGTATGAACACTGAAGCTTTCTTT	CASSQDDRGMNTEAFF	TRBV4-2	once	TRBD1	TRBJ1-1
TGTGCCAGCAGTCCCTCCACAGATACGCAGTATTTT	CASSPSTDTQYF	TRBV27	NA	NA	TRBJ2-3
TGTGCCAGCAGTTTAGCCCAGGGTTTTAACGGCCTGACTTTC	CASSLAQGFNGLTF	TRBV28	few	NA	TRBJ2-6
TGTGCCAGCAGCTTAGACCCCCCCGACAGGGCCCTGGACTACGAGCAGTACTTC	CASSLDPPDRALDYEQYF	TRBV11-2	NA	TRBD1	TRBJ2-7
TGTGCCAGCAGCTTAGAGGGACTTCTGGACTTCAATGAGCAGTTCTTC	CASSLEGLLDFNEQFF	TRBV7-2	once	NA	TRBJ2-1
TGTGCCAGCAGGGTCGGGACAGCTAATTCACCCCTCCACTTT	CASRVGTANSPLHF	TRBV2	few	TRBD1	TRBJ1-6
TGTGCCAGCAGTTTGACGTCCGGGATCCGGGGGGTAGGCTACACCTTC	CASSLTSGIRGVGYTF	TRBV28	NA	NA	TRBJ1-2
TGTGCCAGCAGTCCCACTCTATCCTACGAGCAGTACTTC	CASSPTLSYEQYF	TRBV6-1	NA	NA	TRBJ2-7
TGTGCCAGCGTTGGGACAGGGGGGGACTATGGCTACACCTTC	CASVGTGGDYGYTF	TRBV2	NA	TRBD1	TRBJ1-2
TGTGCCAGCAACCCGGGACAGGGGTCTCGAGAGCAGTACTTC	CASNPGQGSREQYF	TRBV9	NA	TRBD1	TRBJ2-7
TGTGCCATTCTATACGAGCAGTACTTC	CAILYEQYF	TRBV21-1	NA	NA	TRBJ2-7
TGTGCCAGCAGCCCTAACACAGGGGCGGTGAACACTGAAGCTTTCTTT	CASSPNTGAVNTEAFF	TRBV9	few	TRBD1	TRBJ1-1
TGTGCCAGCAGTGAAGCCTTGACAGGGGGCGGTGAAGCTTTCTTT	CASSEALTGGGEAFF	TRBV2	NA	TRBD1	TRBJ1-1
TGTGCCAGCAGCTTGGGAGTTAGCGAACTTCAAGAGACCCAGTACTTC	CASSLGVSELQETQYF	TRBV5-4	NA	NA	TRBJ2-5
TGTGCCTGGAGTGTACCGGGGAGCCAAGAGACCCAGTACTTC	CAWSVPGSQETQYF	TRBV30	NA	NA	TRBJ2-5
TGTGCCAGCAGCGTAGGGGGGGAAAGTCAGCCCCAGCATTTT	CASSVGGESQPQHF	TRBV9	NA	NA	TRBJ1-5
TGTGCCAGCAGTGAAGGAGTTAGCGGCTCATACAATGAGCAGTTCTTC	CASSEGVSGSYNEQFF	TRBV6-1	NA	NA	TRBJ2-1
TGTGCCAGTAGTAAAAAGGGGCAGGGGTTTGCAACTAATGAAAAACTGTTTTTT	CASSKKGQGFATNEKLFF	TRBV19	NA	NA	TRBJ1-4
TGTGCCAGCAGTTTACTACCGGGACAGGTGAGTCAGCCCCAGCATTTT	CASSLLPGQVSQPQHF	TRBV28	NA	TRBD1	TRBJ1-5
TGTGCCAGCAGTTCCTTACTAGCGGGGCCCTCCTACGAGCAGTACTTC	CASSSLLAGPSYEQYF	TRBV27	NA	TRBD2	TRBJ2-7
TGTGCCAGCAGCTTAGTCCGGTCCTACGAGCAGTACTTC	CASSLVRSYEQYF	TRBV11-2	NA	NA	TRBJ2-7
TGTGCCAGCAGTTTAGGGGACAGGGCAGCTTTCTTT	CASSLGDRAAFF	TRBV6-5	NA	TRBD1	TRBJ1-1
TGTGCCAGCGACCGCGGGGATATAACAGATACGCAGTATTTT	CASDRGDITDTQYF	TRBV28	NA	NA	TRBJ2-3
TGTGCCATCAGTGAAATGGAGGGTGGCTACACCTTC	CAISEMEGGYTF	TRBV10-3	NA	NA	TRBJ1-2
TGTGCCAGCAGCTCAACGGGGTGGCGACTAGCTGGTAACACCGGGGAGCTGTTTTTT	CASSSTGWRLAGNTGELFF	TRBV7-9	NA	TRBD2	TRBJ2-2
TGTGCCAGCTCGCCTGGGACAGCAATCACCGGGGAGCTGTTTTTT	CASSPGTAITGELFF	TRBV2	NA	TRBD1	TRBJ2-2
TGTGCCAGCAGTGACTCGGGGACTAGCAACAATGAGCAGTTCTTC	CASSDSGTSNNEQFF	TRBV6-4	NA	TRBD2	TRBJ2-1
TGTGCCAGCACCCAGTTACTAGCGACCTCCTACGAGCAGTACTTC	CASTQLLATSYEQYF	TRBV5-5	NA	TRBD2	TRBJ2-7
TGTGCCAGCCGGGGGGGCCTCTATGAGCAGTTCTTC	CASRGGLYEQFF	TRBV6-6	NA	TRBD2	TRBJ2-1
TGTGCCAGCAGTGACTCAGGGTTTGCAGCTAATTCACCCCTCCACTTT	CASSDSGFAANSPLHF	TRBV2	NA	NA	TRBJ1-6
TGTGCCAGCAGCGAGGGACTAGCGGGCCTCAGCTACAATGAGCAGTTCTTC	CASSEGLAGLSYNEQFF	TRBV9	once	TRBD2	TRBJ2-1
TGTGCCAGCAGCTCGGGGGGGAGCTCCTACAATGAGCAGTTCTTC	CASSSGGSSYNEQFF	TRBV5-8	NA	TRBD2	TRBJ2-1
TGTGCCAGCAGCGAGAGCGGGGCCCCAGATACGCAGTATTTT	CASSESGAPDTQYF	TRBV9	NA	TRBD2	TRBJ2-3
TGCGCCAGCAGCCCCGGAGGAGGGGCCGGGAACACCATATATTTT	CASSPGGGAGNTIYF	TRBV5-1	NA	NA	TRBJ1-3
TGTGCCTGGGGGATTGGGGGGGCAGGGACCGGGGAGCTGTTTTTT	CAWGIGGAGTGELFF	TRBV30	NA	NA	TRBJ2-2
TGTGCCTCGACAGGGGGAAACTATGGCTACACCTTC	CASTGGNYGYTF	TRBV30	NA	TRBD1	TRBJ1-2
TGTGCCAGCAGTCCACAGACACAAGCCAAAAACAGTCAGTACTTC	CASSPQTQAKNSQYF	TRBV28	NA	NA	TRBJ2-4
TGTGCCAGCAGCAGAGGGGGGGGGCAAGAGACCCAGTACTTC	CASSRGGGQETQYF	TRBV5-4	NA	NA	TRBJ2-5